The 25 T cell receptor beta chains in this list originate from one sample, sequenced in a study of patients and donors after allogeneic stem cell transplantation. One entry per CDR3 protein results from TCRdb running MiXCR on the RT-PCR reads. Of roughly 200,000 distinct CDR3 sequences listed, around two fifths are singletons. The sample taken for sequencing was blood, either unsorted or a sorted T cell fraction (not recorded which). These receptors were taken from a human donor who was either an allogeneic HSCT recipient or a stem cell or donor lymphocyte infusion donor (not recorded which). It is not recorded whose cells these are; they may come from a transplant donor.

This chain uses TRBV4-1 with TRBJ1-5, with D hard to call. The germline V gene has CDR1 MGHRA and CDR2 YSYEKL. CDR3 length: 13 residues. Trimming cost V 4 bases and J 7 bases, with 11 bases left between them. CDR3 nucleotides: TGCGCCAGCAGCCTGGGCGGTGTACAGCCCCAGCATTTT. This sequence encodes CASSLGGVQPQHF.

This clonotype was seen a single time. V and J are TRBV7-9 and TRBJ1-2; D gene unclear. This CDR3 contains 14 residues. Germline values: CDR1 SEHNR, CDR2 FQNEAQ (reference sequence). V lost 1 base, J lost 5 bases, and 11 bases lay in between. CDR3 residues: CASSLVRVQYGYTF. The CDR3 bases are TGTGCCAGCAGCTTAGTGCGAGTACAGTATGGCTACACCTTC.

The chain has TRBV20-1 and TRBJ2-7; D unclear. The V gene lost 4 bases and the J gene lost 4 bases, with 8 bases spanning the gap. The germline V gene encodes CDR1 DFQATT and CDR2 SNEGSKA (reference sequence). The length of the CDR3 is 11 residues. CDR3 in amino acids: CSANKYYEQYF. In DNA, the CDR3 is TGCAGTGCTAACAAATATTACGAGCAGTACTTC.

This chain connects TRBV21-1 to TRBJ1-5; whether TRBD1, the table's D call, matches the DNA was not checked. TRBV21-1 is a pseudogene locus. CDR3 length equals 14 residues. The CDR3 DNA follows: TGTGCCAGCGGGACGGGGCATAGCAATCAGCCCCAGCATTTT. Its protein is CASGTGHSNQPQHF.

The chain's CDR3 is CSATSGGLIGELFF. CDR3 bases: TGCAGTGCTACGAGCGGGGGGCTAATCGGGGAGCTGTTTTTT. The V gene is TRBV20-1, the J gene TRBJ2-2, with 9 bases fitting TRBD2. The CDR3 totals 14 residues. Germline assignment: CDR1 DFQATT and CDR2 SNEGSKA (reference sequence). J was trimmed by 7 bases and V by 4 bases; bases with no gene match: 7.

This clonotype showed up just a few times. This chain uses TRBV5-1 with TRBJ1-1; 7 bases line up with TRBD1. In germline, CDR1 is SGHRS, CDR2 YFSETQ. V shed 5 bases and J 1 base; nucleotides not matched to a gene: 8. The CDR3 length is 15 residues. The CDR3 coding sequence is TGCGCCAGCAGACAACAGGGGCTCGCGAACACTGAAGCTTTCTTT. This codes for CASRQQGLANTEAFF.

The chain recombines TRBV6-4 with TRBJ1-4; 7 positions match TRBD1. CDR3 length: 15 amino acids. J lost 8 bases, V lost 1 base, and 7 bases had no gene match. Germline V gene data show CDR1 as MRHNA and CDR2 as SNTAGT. The CDR3 nucleotides are TGTGCCAGCAGTGACTTTCCCCAGGGGGGAGAAAAACTGTTTTTT. This sequence encodes CASSDFPQGGEKLFF.

V and J are TRBV10-3 and TRBJ2-7, with 8 bases that match TRBD1. The V and J ends lost 2 bases and 0 bases, in that order; junction bases with no gene match: 9. This CDR3 has 17 residues. CDR1 and CDR2 from the germline V gene are ENHRY and SYGVKD. CDR3: CAISEKMGQVSSYEQYF. The DNA for the CDR3 is TGTGCCATCAGTGAGAAGATGGGACAGGTCAGCTCCTACGAGCAGTACTTC.

Only a few counts were recorded for this clonotype. The chain recombines TRBV20-1 with TRBJ1-4, with D possibly TRBD1 on 6 matching bases. The germline V gene has CDR1 DFQATT and CDR2 SNEGSKA (reference sequence). V gave up 6 bases and J gave up 8 bases, with 16 bases separating them. The CDR3 is 13 residues long. The CDR3 nucleotides are TGCAGTGCAGCAGGGGTTATACGGGAAAAACTGTTTTTT. Its protein product is CSAAGVIREKLFF.

This chain uses TRBV20-1 with TRBJ1-1, with 7 bases fitting TRBD1. With 6 bases clipped from V and 3 bases from J, the junction kept 10 bases outside the gene matches. This CDR3 has 14 amino acids. The germline gives CDR1 DFQATT, CDR2 SNEGSKA (reference sequence). The CDR3 reads CSASGDGTDTEAFF. DNA for the CDR3: TGCAGTGCCAGTGGGGACGGGACAGACACTGAAGCTTTCTTT.

The chain combines TRBV12-3 or TRBV12-4 with TRBJ1-5, with D possibly TRBD1 on 5 matching bases. V was shortened by 7 bases and J by 6 bases, with 22 bases between the two germline ends. The CDR3 contains 16 residues. The CDR3 is CASTLQGPSRSQPQHF. CDR3 coding DNA: TGTGCCAGCACCCTCCAGGGACCCTCAAGAAGTCAGCCCCAGCATTTT.

This chain uses TRBV20-1 with TRBJ2-2, with D uncertain. The V gene's germline CDR1 is DFQATT and CDR2 SNEGSKA (reference sequence). Trimming removed 7 bases from V and 7 bases from J, with 13 bases in between. CDR3 size: 12 residues. Here the CDR3 reads CSVIEGGGELFF. The CDR3 DNA follows: TGCAGTGTTATTGAAGGTGGCGGGGAGCTGTTTTTT.

CDR3: CASSCVAGGYNEQFF. The CDR3 nucleotides read TGTGCCAGCAGTTGCGTAGCGGGGGGGTACAATGAGCAGTTCTTC. The V and J genes are TRBV6-5 and TRBJ2-1; 11 bases are shared with TRBD2. This CDR3 is built from 15 residues. V dropped 4 bases and J dropped 4; count of bases not matched to a gene: 3. Germline values: CDR1 MNHEY, CDR2 SVGAGI.

This CDR3 is CASSLDRTQYF. The CDR3 nucleotides read TGTGCCAGCAGCCTGGATAGGACCCAGTACTTC. The chain joins TRBV14 to TRBJ2-5; D call uncertain. The CDR3 runs to 11 residues. V dropped 4 bases and J dropped 7 bases, with 7 bases sitting between them. Germline V lookup: CDR1 SGHDN, CDR2 FVKESK.

This clonotype was seen more than once but under ten times. The chain carries TRBV28 and TRBJ2-1; the D is unclear. The V end lost 3 bases, the J end lost 10 bases, and 4 bases lay between the germline ends. Germline V gives CDR1 MDHEN, CDR2 SYDVKM. The CDR3 length is 10 residues. Here the CDR3 DNA reads TGTGCCAGCAGTTTCCGGGAGCAGTTCTTC. It encodes CASSFREQFF.

V usage is TRBV4-1 and J usage is TRBJ2-4, with D perhaps TRBD1 (6 bases). V lost 3 bases and J lost 11, with 11 bases in between. Per the germline V gene, CDR1 is MGHRA and CDR2 is YSYEKL. There are 12 residues in the CDR3. In DNA form, the CDR3 reads TGCGCCAGCAGCCAGGGACATGAAGTTCAGTACTTC. This translates into CASSQGHEVQYF.

The chain joins TRBV7-9 to TRBJ2-4; 7 bases align to TRBD1. CDR1 is SEHNR, CDR2 FQNEAQ, per germline (reference sequence). V lost 5 bases to trimming and J lost 7 bases; unmatched junction nucleotides: 14. This CDR3 is 16 amino acids long. The CDR3 here is CASSLPPIRQGNIQYF. As DNA, the CDR3 is TGTGCCAGCAGCCTCCCGCCGATTCGACAGGGCAACATTCAGTACTTC.

In its sample, this clonotype was seen a few times. In DNA, the CDR3 is TGTGCCAGCAGCCCCCAGGGAAGTCAGCCCCAGCATTTT. Translated: CASSPQGSQPQHF. The V call is TRBV5-8, the J call TRBJ1-5, with D possibly TRBD1 on 5 matching bases. Deletions cut 4 bases from V and 6 bases from J, with 11 bases between. CDR3 length: 13 residues. CDR1 and CDR2 from the germline V gene are SGHTS and YDEGEE.

The V gene is TRBV5-1, the J gene TRBJ2-5, with TRBD2 matching 10 bases. The germline V gene encodes CDR1 SGHRS and CDR2 YFSETQ. V lost 0 bases, J lost 4 bases, and 9 bases stayed unmatched. This CDR3 contains 17 residues. CDR3 residues: CASSLAIRTSGGETQYF. The CDR3 DNA reads as TGCGCCAGCAGCTTGGCTATTCGGACTAGCGGTGGAGAGACCCAGTACTTC.

The rearrangement links TRBV5-1 to TRBJ2-7, with D uncertain. V dropped 2 bases and J dropped 0 bases, with 9 bases sitting between them. The CDR3 spans 14 residues. CDR1 SGHRS and CDR2 YFSETQ come from the germline V gene. The CDR3: CASSFHTASYEQYF. The CDR3 nucleotides are TGCGCCAGCAGCTTTCATACAGCCTCCTACGAGCAGTACTTC.

The chain employs TRBV15 and TRBJ2-7; weak D call: TRBD1 (5 bases). The CDR3 loop spans 15 amino acids. Trimming cost V 0 bases and J 3 bases, with 12 bases left between them. Per the germline V gene, CDR1 is LNHNV and CDR2 is YYDKDF (reference sequence). The DNA of the CDR3 is TGTGCCACCAGCAGAGACGACAGATATCACTACGAGCAGTACTTC. Translated, it gives CATSRDDRYHYEQYF.

The chain has TRBV15 and TRBJ2-7; a possible D gene is TRBD1 (6 bases). Trimming took off 0 bases at V and 7 bases at J, with 16 bases between the two ends. The CDR3 consists of 15 residues. The V gene's germline CDR1 is LNHNV and CDR2 YYDKDF (reference sequence). The CDR3 is CATSRDSPTGREQYF. CDR3 in DNA: TGTGCCACCAGCAGAGATTCCCCGACAGGCCGGGAGCAGTACTTC. The whole variable domain, filled in from reference TRBV15 and TRBJ2-7, reads DAMVIQNPRYQVTQFGKPVTLSCSQTLNHNVMYWYQQKSSQAPKLLFHYYDKDFNNEADTPDNFQSRRPNTSFCFLDIRSPGLGDTAMYLCATSRDSPTGREQYFGPGTRLTVT.

DNA of the CDR3: TGCAGCGCGCGTCCGGGGGACACTGAAGCTTTCTTT. Its protein is CSARPGDTEAFF. The rearrangement links TRBV29-1 to TRBJ1-1; tentative D call: TRBD1 (5 bases). V dropped 7 bases and J dropped 3 bases, with 12 bases sitting between them. This CDR3 comprises 12 residues. Germline V lookup: CDR1 SQVTM, CDR2 ANQGSEA.

This clonotype was detected a few times. The chain recombines TRBV12-3 or TRBV12-4 with TRBJ1-1; D remains ambiguous. V was cut by 1 base and J by 5 bases, with 8 bases left in between. This CDR3 spans 13 amino acids. CDR3 bases: TGTGCCAGCAGTTTAGAGATGGAAACTGAAGCTTTCTTT. Translated, it gives CASSLEMETEAFF.

This chain uses TRBV20-1 with TRBJ1-5; maybe TRBD1 (5 bases). This CDR3 is built from 13 residues. V dropped 3 bases and J dropped 6 bases, with 12 bases sitting between them. The germline V gene encodes CDR1 DFQATT and CDR2 SNEGSKA (reference sequence). Here the CDR3 reads CSASSSGGQPQHF. The CDR3 region has the DNA TGCAGTGCTAGTTCGTCTGGGGGTCAGCCCCAGCATTTT.